This T cell receptor beta chain comes out of a study of T cells in Graves' hyperthyroidism and ophthalmopathy. As regards this clonotype: What it binds is not known. This may be a read error, as it is one base from a much larger clone. Because it lacks the conserved phenylalanine or tryptophan at the end, this CDR3 is likely a read error.

Using RNA transcripts as the source, TCR beta CDR3 regions were amplified. The TCR CDR3 first-round RT-PCR relied on the HTBI primer set. MiXCR, applied by TCRdb to the multiplex PCR reads, yields one record per CDR3 protein. The repertoire consists of hundreds of thousands of distinct CDR3 sequences, with approximately 44% occurring once and the leading ten covering about 7.9%. Whole-study results and caveats: Among clonotypes expanded in thyroid above 0.001, most were also found in blood.

Germline CDR1 reads SQVTM; CDR2 reads ANQGSEA. The V gene lost 8 bases and the J gene lost 1 base, with 20 bases spanning the gap. This CDR3 is built from 15 residues. Graves' hyperthyroidism is called stable when ophthalmopathy does not progress within 18 months. Any patient presenting with uncontrolled infection, other autoimmune disease, pregnancy or lactation was left out. Sequenced material: peripheral blood or thyroid tissue (not recorded which). The gene calls are TRBV29-1 and TRBJ1-1; D is undetermined. The clonotype comes from a woman younger than 30 with Graves' hyperthyroidism. The CDR3 here is CSLSEWVGANTEAFL. The CDR3, as DNA: TGCAGCCTCTCTGAGTGGGTTGGCGCGAACACTGAAGCTTTCCTT.